The 10 T cell receptor beta chains presented below share a single source sample, sequenced in a study of low-dose radiotherapy and immunotherapy resistance in tumors (dated 2022 in TCRdb). The sequencing machine was an Illumina HiSeq 2500. First-strand cDNA was synthesized with Superscript III and a set of TRAV- and TRBV-specific primers, covering both TCRalpha and TCRbeta chains. TCRs were amplified with Phusion for around 21 PCR cycles, with a constant-region primer paired with the adapter attached to the V primers. TCRdb's own reprocessing of the public reads used fastp at Q25 and MiXCR and kept productive beta chains. Every distinct CDR3 protein forms one entry, paired with its most common genes and DNA. For this sample there are 57,000 or so distinct CDR3 sequences; approximately 26% appear just once. The ten most abundant clones make up approximately 5.4% of the sample. The meaning of the sample's time point label: before trial treatment.

This sample comprised PBMCs, obtained before treatment. These receptors came from a male donor with prostate cancer.

As for this clonotype: A much larger clone lies a single base off, so this may be a read error. A read error is likely, as this CDR3 ends without the conserved phenylalanine or tryptophan. The chain is built from TRBV30 and TRBJ1-5; weak D call: TRBD1 (5 bases). Trimming removed 4 bases from V and 0 bases from J, with 13 bases in between. The CDR3 contains 15 residues. Germline V lookup: CDR1 GTSNPN, CDR2 SVGIG (reference sequence). CDR3 coding DNA: TGTGCCTGGACCCCTGGGGGGAGTAGCAATCAGCCCCAGCATCTT. This gives the protein CAWTPGGSSNQPQHL.

This clonotype has ten or more counts. This chain connects TRBV30 to TRBJ1-1; D is perhaps TRBD1 (5 bases). V gave up 2 bases and J gave up 4 bases, with 14 bases separating them. Germline-derived CDR1 and CDR2 are GTSNPN and SVGIG (reference sequence). The CDR3 covers 14 residues. CDR3 DNA: TGTGCCTGGAGTTCGCAGAGGGGTGCCACTGAAGCTTTCTTT. Encoded protein: CAWSSQRGATEAFF.

This clonotype appeared many times. The chain is built from TRBV12-3 or TRBV12-4 and TRBJ2-3, with unresolved D. Trimming pared 0 bases from V and 0 bases from J, leaving 7 bases between. The CDR3 extends over 15 amino acids. CDR3 in amino acids: CASSLADFSTDTQYF. In DNA, the CDR3 is TGTGCCAGCAGTTTAGCGGATTTTAGCACAGATACGCAGTATTTT.

This clonotype appeared many times. This chain links TRBV13 with TRBJ2-3; TRBD2 might be the D (7 bases). The germline V gene encodes CDR1 PRHDT and CDR2 FYEKMQ (reference sequence). With 1 base removed from V and 5 bases from J, the gap between germline ends came to 22 bases. CDR3 size: 18 residues. CDR3 region: CASSLVSGTPGGRDTQYF. The DNA for the CDR3 is TGTGCCAGCAGCTTAGTAAGTGGGACTCCGGGGGGCCGAGATACGCAGTATTTT.

This clonotype was seen ten or more times. The CDR3 nucleotides are TGTGCCAGCAGCTTAGAGGCCAGCCCCAGGTTTAAAGAGACCCAGTACTTC. Translating it yields CASSLEASPRFKETQYF. The rearrangement uses TRBV11-3 and TRBJ2-5; the D is unclear. V lost 0 bases to trimming and J lost 3 bases, with 17 bases between them. Germline lookup yields CDR1 SGHNT and CDR2 YENEEA. The CDR3 extends over 17 amino acids.

This clonotype was recorded many times. V and J are TRBV5-6 and TRBJ1-5; D not certain. The CDR3 is 17 amino acids. Between the trimmed V and J ends, which lost 2 bases and 3 bases, there was a span of 18 bases. CDR1 is SGHDT, CDR2 YYEEEE, per germline. The CDR3: CASSFWSAALPNQPQHF. The DNA of the CDR3 is TGTGCCAGCAGCTTTTGGTCTGCGGCGCTCCCCAATCAGCCCCAGCATTTT.

The table lists this clonotype with a few counts. The rearrangement joins TRBV28 to TRBJ2-5; 7 nucleotides align to TRBD1. The CDR3 has 16 amino acids. V lost 6 bases, J lost 6 bases, and 16 bases stayed unmatched. Germline CDR1 and CDR2: MDHEN and SYDVKM. The CDR3 DNA is TGTGCCAGCAGCCCATTTGACAGGGCCTCGTTAAAGACCCAGTACTTC. It is translated as CASSPFDRASLKTQYF.

The chain combines TRBV18 with TRBJ2-7; D gene unclear. Trimming removed 3 bases from V and 3 bases from J, with 12 bases in between. CDR1 and CDR2 (germline): KGHSH, LQKENI. The CDR3 contains 14 residues. CDR3 DNA sequence: TGTGCCAGCTCACCGGTTTCCGGTTACTACGAGCAGTACTTC. Translation: CASSPVSGYYEQYF.

Ten or more counts support this clonotype. The genes are TRBV28 and TRBJ2-7; either TRBD1 or TRBD2 may supply D (5 bases each). Trimming shortened V by 7 bases and J by 5 bases, and 21 bases separated the two germline ends. This CDR3 has 15 residues. Germline V CDR1 and CDR2: MDHEN, SYDVKM. CDR3 in amino acids: CASTSQGQGRNEQYF. The DNA for the CDR3 is TGTGCCAGCACCTCCCAGGGTCAGGGACGGAACGAGCAGTACTTC.

This clonotype was observed many times. The rearrangement joins TRBV30 to TRBJ2-7; TRBD2 matches at 8 bases. Trimming removed 2 bases from V and 2 bases from J; junction bases left unmatched: 8. Germline lookup yields CDR1 GTSNPN and CDR2 SVGIG (reference sequence). The CDR3 loop spans 15 amino acids. The CDR3 nucleotides read TGTGCCTGGAGTTGGTCGGGAGGGGGGACCTACGAGCAGTACTTC. Its translation: CAWSWSGGGTYEQYF.